This is a list of T cell receptor beta chains from one sample in a study of blood T cell repertoires in COVID-19. The assay was immunoSEQ multiplex PCR, and TCRdb's table has in-frame clones only and misses some. The sample yields about 200,000 clones, 80% to 90% seen once. Sequenced sample: peripheral blood. These receptors originate from a man aged 50-59 years with active or convalescent COVID-19. Both conserved end residues are part of each CDR3.

v_gene	j_gene	CDR3aa
TRBV7-2	TRBJ1-5	CASSFYNQPQHF
TRBV7-9	TRBJ2-1	CASSRQGVGEQFF
TRBV9	TRBJ2-4	CASSVGDGGRLEFLAKNIQYF
TRBV11-2	TRBJ2-3	CASSLLRGSRTQYF
TRBV7-3	TRBJ2-3	CASSPGGGGADTQYF
TRBV10-1	TRBJ2-3	CASTIPRERTQYF
TRBV3-1/TRBV3-2	TRBJ1-6	CASSQGSGASPLHF
TRBV7-9	TRBJ2-5	CASSPLWGGQETQYF
TRBV27	TRBJ2-2	CASIAGDTGELFF
TRBV13	TRBJ2-2	CASSRLAGSTGELFF
TRBV9	TRBJ2-3	CASSVVPLAGFCTDTQYF
TRBV5-6	TRBJ1-3	CASSSGRTAGNTIYF
TRBV5-7	TRBJ1-5	CASSLVPEGNQPQHF
TRBV7-8	TRBJ1-6	CASSSGGLYSPLHF
TRBV7-2	TRBJ1-6	CASSLGQGEGSPLHF
TRBV2	TRBJ1-4	CASIRTADPEKLFF
TRBV6-2/TRBV6-3	TRBJ2-1	CASSSKRQGLGDEQFF
TRBV2	TRBJ2-1	CASSFAGGTYNEQFF
TRBV2	TRBJ2-5	CASSAIWTSGGGTQYF
TRBV7-3	TRBJ2-5	CASSLMGLYQETQYF
TRBV11-3	TRBJ2-1	CASSFGQGNYNEQFF
TRBV6-5	TRBJ2-7	CASSYDRVSYEQYF
TRBV6-6	TRBJ2-3	CASSLEAGGLTDTQYF
TRBV7-2	TRBJ2-5	CASSPLWGAETQYF
TRBV19	TRBJ1-6	CAGGRTANNSPLHF
TRBV28	TRBJ1-2	CASSKPGQGARGYTF
TRBV18	TRBJ2-5	CASSPGAGRGQETQYF
TRBV28	TRBJ2-2	CASSSLIARGTGELFF
TRBV29-1	TRBJ2-3	CSASGGGTSVDTQYF
TRBV4-1	TRBJ2-1	CASSQDRTGGHNEQFF
TRBV24-1	TRBJ2-1	CATSDLLPSGYNEQFF
TRBV11-3	TRBJ2-3	CASSLSTGGIDTQYF
TRBV7-2	TRBJ1-4	CASSLDMGPEKLFF
TRBV7-9	TRBJ1-4	CASGRGSNEKLFF
TRBV6-5	TRBJ1-2	CASSYAGTGRYGYTF
TRBV7-9	TRBJ2-1	CASSPEGNEQFF
TRBV27	TRBJ2-3	CASRGQVGFTDTQYF
TRBV4-2	TRBJ1-1	CASSQDWGRAEAFF
TRBV9	TRBJ1-6	CASSWSSYNSPLHF
TRBV29-1	TRBJ1-2	CSVDEQGVRNYGYTF